What follows are 11 T cell receptor beta chains derived from one specimen sequenced in a study of blood T cells in healthy people across ages. Sample-barcoded 5' priming and a J-beta primer mix drove a second PCR of 7 to 11 cycles. Each CDR3 protein is one row after TCRdb ran MiXCR on the 5' RACE reads. Among 1.5 million to 1.8 million distinct CDR3 sequences, 42% were seen once, and the ten largest hold roughly 3.7%. The sample taken for sequencing was blood. Every receptor here comes from a woman between 18 and 30 years old in good health.

The chain uses TRBV4-1 and TRBJ2-5; no reliable D call. CDR1 MGHRA and CDR2 YSYEKL come from the germline V gene. The V and J ends lost 4 bases and 11 bases respectively, with 17 bases between them. The CDR3 is made up of 13 amino acids. In nucleotides, the CDR3 is TGCGCCAGCAGCCGAGCGCTGCTTGGTGAGCAGTACTTC. Protein: CASSRALLGEQYF.

This clonotype occurred a few times. The chain is built from TRBV5-6 and TRBJ2-7, with D unclear. This CDR3 is built from 12 residues. Looked up from germline, CDR1 is SGHDT and CDR2 is YYEEEE. Trimming cost V 3 bases and J 6 bases, with 10 bases left between them. The CDR3 coding sequence is TGTGCCAGCAGCTGGTCCAGTGGCGAGCAGTACTTC. Protein sequence: CASSWSSGEQYF.

The genes are TRBV9 and TRBJ2-7; unclear D gene. Between the trimmed V and J ends, which lost 7 bases and 7 bases, there was a span of 24 bases. The CDR3 is 15 residues long. Germline V gene data show CDR1 as SGDLS and CDR2 as YYNGEE. CDR3 loop: CASAATGFSYNEQYF. Here the CDR3 DNA reads TGTGCCAGCGCCGCAACGGGTTTCTCCTACAATGAGCAGTACTTC.

This chain uses TRBV27 with TRBJ2-3; a weak D match, TRBD1 (6 bases). Germline V gene lookup returns CDR1 MNHEY and CDR2 SMNVEV (reference sequence). CDR3 length: 16 residues. V shed 0 bases and J shed 4 bases, with 14 bases lying between them. The CDR3 sequence is CASSLSAGVVSDTQYF. The CDR3 DNA is TGTGCCAGCAGTTTATCGGCAGGGGTCGTTTCAGATACGCAGTATTTT.

This chain uses TRBV7-8 with TRBJ2-7, with a possible D match to TRBD1 (6 bases). This CDR3 comprises 13 residues. V shed 5 bases and J shed 3 bases, with 11 bases lying between them. Germline V gene sequence: CDR1 SGHVS, CDR2 FQNEAQ. DNA of the CDR3: TGTGCCAGCAGCAAGAGGGACAACTACGAGCAGTACTTC. This codes for CASSKRDNYEQYF.

The table lists this clonotype with a few counts. The V call is TRBV7-9, the J call TRBJ2-4, with 9 bases aligning to TRBD1. TRBJ2-7 explains the end of the DNA better; the J call may be wrong. This CDR3 is 14 amino acids long. Germline V gene data show CDR1 as SEHNR and CDR2 as FQNEAQ (reference sequence). CDR3 DNA: TGTGCCAGCAGAATGACAGGGGGAAACTACGAGCAGTACTTC. It translates to CASRMTGGNYEQYF.

This clonotype showed up many times. This rearrangement joins TRBV5-1 to TRBJ2-7; D gene ambiguous. CDR3 size: 13 residues. Germline-derived CDR1 and CDR2 are SGHRS and YFSETQ. Deletions cut 4 bases from V and 7 bases from J, with 15 bases between. CDR3 in amino acids: CASSQIPGNEQYF. In DNA, the CDR3 is TGCGCCAGCAGCCAAATCCCCGGCAATGAGCAGTACTTC.

This clonotype showed up just a few times. J is TRBJ2-1 and V is TRBV6-2 or TRBV6-3, with 9 bases identical to TRBD2. Germline V gene sequence: CDR1 MNHEY, CDR2 SVGEGT. With V trimmed by 3 bases and J by 11 bases, 5 bases remained unmatched. CDR3 size: 13 residues. The CDR3 region is CASSYGRGGQQFF. CDR3 nucleotides: TGTGCCAGCAGTTATGGGCGGGGGGGACAGCAGTTCTTC.

A single count supports this clonotype. In DNA, the CDR3 is TGCGCCAGCAGCCAAGACCGGGACAGGGGAGGCTACAATGAGCAGTTCTTC. It encodes CASSQDRDRGGYNEQFF. J is TRBJ2-1 and V is TRBV4-1; 10 bases fit TRBD1. The trim removed 0 bases at V and 3 bases at J, leaving 5 bases unmatched. The CDR3 is 17 residues long. Germline CDR1 and CDR2: MGHRA and YSYEKL.

CDR3 coding DNA: TGCAGCGTTGAACTAACTGAAGCTTTCTTT. This gives the protein CSVELTEAFF. The chain links TRBV29-1 to TRBJ1-1, with D hard to call. V was cut by 2 bases and J by 5 bases, with 3 bases left in between. This CDR3 region has 10 residues. Germline assignment: CDR1 SQVTM and CDR2 ANQGSEA.

V and J are TRBV4-1 and TRBJ1-2; D perhaps matches TRBD1 (5 bases). Trimming shortened V by 1 base and J by 7 bases, and 16 bases separated the two germline ends. CDR3 length: 15 amino acids. CDR1 and CDR2 from the germline V gene are MGHRA and YSYEKL. DNA of the CDR3: TGCGCCAGCAGCCAAGCGGGACCAGTTCGGTTTGGCTACACCTTC. This encodes CASSQAGPVRFGYTF.